The clone carrying this T cell receptor beta chain occurred a few times. Its target is not known. The Oncomine TCR Beta short-read assay sequenced DNA from cultured CD4+ T cells. TCRdb processed the PCR reads anew with MiXCR; each CDR3 protein has one entry. The repertoire consists of around 6,100 distinct CDR3 sequences, with less than 50% occurring once and the leading ten covering approximately 60%. Treatment meaning: approximately nine-day PBMC culture with coronavirus spike peptide pools or control peptides (ViraFEST assay). Before the COVID-19 pandemic (2011-2018), CD4+ T cells were obtained from the unexposed donor. Germline loops: CDR1 MNHNS, CDR2 SASEGT. V was trimmed by 4 bases and J by 7 bases, leaving 11 bases between them. This CDR3 comprises 12 residues. These data come from a study of vaccination and CD4 T cells after COVID-19.

The clonotype comes from a human donor in good health. The chain joins TRBV6-1 to TRBJ2-7; D is ambiguous. Sequencing was performed on CD4+ T cells from blood, cultured in vitro. The CDR3 is CASSVRDIEQYF. The CDR3 DNA reads as TGTGCCAGCAGTGTACGTGACATTGAGCAGTACTTC.